The rows below give T cell receptor beta chains drawn from one sample of a study of CDR3 diversity in severe acne. TCRdb re-analysed the PCR reads in MiXCR, keeping a single row per CDR3 protein. Among around 85,000 distinct CDR3 sequences listed, approximately 49% were seen once. The sample consisted of blood. These receptor sequences come from a male donor with severe acne vulgaris. Both conserved end residues are part of each CDR3. D genes are given only for firm matches. The size of a clone is reported for some rows only, either as once, few or many, or as a class for expanded clones.

j_call	d_call	v_call	clone_size	cdr3_nt	cdr3_aa
TRBJ2-1	TRBD1	TRBV7-2	many	TGTGCCAGCGGAAAATCAGGGGGACCCTACAATGAGCAGTTCTTC	CASGKSGGPYNEQFF
TRBJ2-5	-	TRBV24-1	-	TGTGCCACCAGTGATTCGTCAGGGACCGAGACCCAGTACTTC	CATSDSSGTETQYF
TRBJ2-5	TRBD2	TRBV5-6	-	TGTGCCAGCAGCCCGGACGGGGGGGAGACCCAGTACTTC	CASSPDGGETQYF
TRBJ1-4	TRBD1	TRBV5-8	-	TGTGCCAGCAGCGATGGGACAGGGATCGGCGAAAAAGTGTTTTTT	CASSDGTGIGEKVFF
TRBJ1-2	-	TRBV19	-	TGTGCCAGTGGGGGCTACACCTTC	CASGGYTF
TRBJ2-7	TRBD2	TRBV7-8	many	TGTGCCAGCAGCCCTAGACTAGCGGGACTCTACGAGCAGTACTTC	CASSPRLAGLYEQYF
TRBJ2-7	-	TRBV6-1	many	TGTGCCAGCAGTGAATACGTAACAGGTACGCTCTACGAGCAGTACTTC	CASSEYVTGTLYEQYF
TRBJ2-6	-	TRBV7-2	-	TGTGCCAGCAGGCCCTTTCCGTCTGGGGCCAACGTCCTGACTTTC	CASRPFPSGANVLTF
TRBJ1-3	-	TRBV7-3	-	TGTGCCAGCAGCTTATCGGAGGGACGGCGCTCTGGAAACACCATATATTTT	CASSLSEGRRSGNTIYF
TRBJ2-5	TRBD1	TRBV6-6	few	TGTGCCAGCAGAGACTCCGGGACAGCCAACCAAGAGACCCAGTACTTC	CASRDSGTANQETQYF
TRBJ2-3	TRBD2	TRBV7-6	-	TGTGCCAGCGGAGAGGGTCTAGCGGGCGTCGATACGCAGTATTTT	CASGEGLAGVDTQYF
TRBJ2-1	TRBD1	TRBV5-4	few	TGTGCCAGCAGCATAAGACAGGGGGCTGGTACGCTGTTCTTC	CASSIRQGAGTLFF
TRBJ1-3	-	TRBV2	-	TGTGCCAGCAGAACCTCGAGAAACACCATATATTTT	CASRTSRNTIYF
TRBJ2-1	TRBD2	TRBV9	many	TGTGCCAGCAGCGCCATAGCGGGAGGGCCGCATGAGCAGTTCTTC	CASSAIAGGPHEQFF
TRBJ2-2	-	TRBV5-4	-	TGTGCCAGCAGCTTGGGACAGTACGGTACGGTACGGGTCTACGGGGAGCTGTTTTTT	CASSLGQYGTVRVYGELFF
TRBJ1-2	-	TRBV7-2	-	TGTGCCAGCAGCTTATCTGGGGATGGCTACACCTTC	CASSLSGDGYTF
TRBJ1-5	-	TRBV19	many	TGTGCCAGTAGCGGACGGTTGAGCAATCAGCCCCAGCATTTT	CASSGRLSNQPQHF
TRBJ2-7	-	TRBV24-1	-	TGTGCCAGCAGTCAGGGGAATGTCTACGAGCAGTACTTC	CASSQGNVYEQYF
TRBJ2-5	-	TRBV3-1	-	TGTGCCAGCAGCCAAGTGGGTAGTCTGGAGACCCAGTACTTC	CASSQVGSLETQYF
TRBJ2-7	-	TRBV20-1	-	TGCAGTGCTGGGGATGGGGGGGAGCAGTACTTC	CSAGDGGEQYF
TRBJ1-1	-	TRBV29-1	many	TGCAGCGTTGAAGGAGCTGAAGCTTTCTTT	CSVEGAEAFF
TRBJ1-1	-	TRBV28	many	TGTGCCAGCAGTTCACCTTTGAACACTGAAGCTTTCTTT	CASSSPLNTEAFF
TRBJ1-2	TRBD1	TRBV19	-	TGTGCCAGCAGTTTACGGACAGGGAATGGCTACACCTTC	CASSLRTGNGYTF
TRBJ2-7	-	TRBV4-3	-	TGCGCCAGCAGCTCGGGACTTCCTACCTACGAGCAGTACTTC	CASSSGLPTYEQYF
TRBJ2-7	-	TRBV7-3	-	TGTGCCAGCAGCTTAAACGGAGAGCAGTACTTC	CASSLNGEQYF
TRBJ1-1	TRBD1	TRBV9	-	TGTGCCAGCGGCGTAGGGTACAGGGGAAACACTGAAGCTTTCTTT	CASGVGYRGNTEAFF
TRBJ2-1	-	TRBV4-2	many	TGTGCCAGCAGCCAAGATAAGGCTAGTGACAATGAGCAGTTCTTC	CASSQDKASDNEQFF
TRBJ2-7	TRBD2	TRBV2	-	TGTGCCAGCACGATGGCGGGAGGAACCTACGAGCAGTACTTC	CASTMAGGTYEQYF
TRBJ2-6	-	TRBV5-8	few	TGTGCCAGCAGCCCCACCAGCTCTGGGGCCAACGTCCTGACTTTC	CASSPTSSGANVLTF
TRBJ2-1	-	TRBV2	-	TGTGCCAGCAGCTTAAGAGCGAGCGAGCAGTTCTTC	CASSLRASEQFF
TRBJ2-1	TRBD2	TRBV30	few	TGTGCCTGGGGATTAGGACTAGCGGGCGGCGAGGAGCAGTTCTTC	CAWGLGLAGGEEQFF
TRBJ2-2	-	TRBV24-1	-	TGTGCCACCAGTGATTGGGAGCTGTTTTTT	CATSDWELFF
TRBJ2-1	TRBD1	TRBV6-5	-	TGTGCCAGCAGTTACTCGGCGGACAGGGGGCTCAATGAGCAGTTCTTC	CASSYSADRGLNEQFF
TRBJ2-1	TRBD2	TRBV24-1	medium-sized	TGTGCCACCAGTGATCCGGGACTAGCACTAAATGAGCAGTTCTTC	CATSDPGLALNEQFF
TRBJ2-1	-	TRBV12-3/TRBV12-4	-	TGTGCCAGCAGTTTAGGGGGGTCCAATGAGCAGTTCTTC	CASSLGGSNEQFF
TRBJ2-3	-	TRBV5-1	many	TGCGCCAGCAGCACGGGGGGCCTGCTCACAGATACGCAGTATTTT	CASSTGGLLTDTQYF
TRBJ2-7	TRBD1	TRBV12-3/TRBV12-4	once	TGTGCCAGCAGTACAGGGGTAGGTTCCTACGAGCAGTACTTC	CASSTGVGSYEQYF
TRBJ2-1	TRBD2	TRBV4-3	many	TGCGCCAGCAGCAGCCGAACCGGGACTAAGTCCTACAATGAGCAGTTCTTC	CASSSRTGTKSYNEQFF
TRBJ1-2	-	TRBV5-1	many	TGCGCCAGCAGCTTGGGGGCAGCCCCGGAAGGCTACACCTTC	CASSLGAAPEGYTF
TRBJ2-2	TRBD2	TRBV12-5	-	TGTGCTAGTGGAGAAGCGGGAGGGCAAACCGGGGAGCTGTTTTTT	CASGEAGGQTGELFF
TRBJ2-7	TRBD2	TRBV9	-	TGTGCCAGCAGCCCATCGGGAGGAAGCGAGCAGTACTTC	CASSPSGGSEQYF
TRBJ2-2	TRBD1	TRBV5-1	-	TGCGCCAGCAGCTTGGTGGGACAGACAAACACCGGGGAGCTGTTTTTT	CASSLVGQTNTGELFF
TRBJ2-7	-	TRBV24-1	few	TGTGCCACCACCTTACCCCCTCGAGACTACGAGCAGTACTTC	CATTLPPRDYEQYF
TRBJ2-1	-	TRBV5-6	many	TGTGCCAGCAGCTTGCAAGTGGGTGAGCAGTTCTTC	CASSLQVGEQFF
TRBJ2-6	-	TRBV10-3	many	TGTGCCATCAGTACACGACGTCTGTTGGCAGCCAACGTCCTGACTTTC	CAISTRRLLAANVLTF
TRBJ1-1	TRBD1	TRBV27	-	TGTGCCAGCAGTTTAGGGACAGGGTATGAAGCTTTCTTT	CASSLGTGYEAFF
TRBJ1-2	TRBD1	TRBV9	-	TGTGCCAGCAGCGCCCGGACAGGGACCGGCTACACCTTC	CASSARTGTGYTF
TRBJ1-3	-	TRBV15	-	TGTGCCACCAGCTTGAACACCATATATTTT	CATSLNTIYF
TRBJ2-5	TRBD2	TRBV9	-	TGTGCCAGCAGCGTAGGGCTAGCGGGATCACAAGAGACCCAGTACTTC	CASSVGLAGSQETQYF
TRBJ2-5	-	TRBV2	-	TGTGCCAGCAGGGAAACGGCCCTCGGAGGGACCCAGTACTTC	CASRETALGGTQYF
TRBJ2-7	TRBD1	TRBV6-5	-	TGTGCCAGCAGTTACCAGACAGGGACCCCTAGCTATGGCTACGAGCAGTACTTC	CASSYQTGTPSYGYEQYF
TRBJ1-1	-	TRBV10-3	-	TGTGCCATCACTCAGGGGAGTGTGACTGAAGCTTTCTTT	CAITQGSVTEAFF
TRBJ2-1	TRBD1	TRBV29-1	many	TGCAGCGCTCACCCAGGGACAGCTAATGAGCAGTTCTTC	CSAHPGTANEQFF
TRBJ2-7	TRBD2	TRBV6-5	-	TGTGCCAGCAGTTACTCGACCCCCCTAGCGGGAGGGGGCGACTACGAGCAGTACTTC	CASSYSTPLAGGGDYEQYF
TRBJ1-6	-	TRBV6-2/TRBV6-3	-	TGTGCCAGCGGAACCCTGGCGGGCCATTCACCCCTCCACTTT	CASGTLAGHSPLHF